This T cell receptor (beta chain) was sequenced in a study of blood T cell repertoires in COVID-19 (dated by TCRdb to 2020 to 2021). Study-wide context: Samples covering the acute and convalescent phases of COVID-19 were provided by collaborators in the United States, Italy and Spain. The material from the prospective study consisted of cDNA or gDNA derived from T cells, B-cell-depleted T cells, or PBMCs. The dataset comprised deeply sampled blood TCRbeta repertoires from subjects exposed to, actively infected with, or recovered from COVID-19. The repertoires were released in a freely available public database meant as a resource for research on the immune response to SARS-CoV-2. Samples came from the ongoing ImmuneRACE study (first 160 participants) plus 1,254 subjects from 6 global collaborators. The sample metadata nearly always contained a de-identified subject ID, COVID-19 status, age in years and sex. Where HLA class I and class II types were available, the types were taken from metadata supplied by the sample provider, not from assay-based typing. Summary of the overall study and its limitations: How much clinical and demographic metadata was included differed by source and by participant, and the metadata was provided uncurated.

The immunoSEQ Assay, a bias-controlled multiplex PCR, was used to amplify TCRbeta CDR3 regions from genomic DNA. Turning to the authors' computational methods: Nucleated cell counts per sample were estimated from amplification of reference gene primers within the assay. To quantify the absolute abundance of each unique TCRbeta CDR3 rearrangement, sequence reads were collapsed and filtered. For each sample, productive Simpson clonality was calculated by taking the square root of Simpson's diversity index across productive rearrangements. TCRdb re-hosts the immuneACCESS table, in-frame sequences only. Its copies lack some clones; in the studies checked, an unresolved V gene accounts for under half of them, and the cause for the rest is not known. V, J and clone size are taken as reported in that table, and D and trimming were inferred from the DNA itself. Counted in this sample were about 300,000 clones; 90% of them appeared once. About 1.1% of the sample is in the top ten clones.

Participants in the prospective study were aged roughly 18 to 90 years, lived in under 30 United States geographic areas, and enrolled through a virtual design. To assign participants to cohorts, the prospective study relied on clinical history that participants themselves reported in a screening survey and a study questionnaire. ImmuneRACE Cohort 3 recovered participants were defined by two consecutive negative NP/OP PCR tests, healthcare professional clearance, or symptom resolution. Mobile phlebotomists in the prospective study collected whole blood, serum and a nasopharyngeal or oropharyngeal swab from every participant. Over an approximately 2-month period, participants in the prospective study had the option of providing additional blood draws and questionnaires. Prospective study blood samples were shipped either frozen or at room temperature before DNA extraction. Details on this clone: Which antigen it targets is not known. The sample holds no much larger clone one base away, and base qualities are not on file.

Sequenced: PBMCs or T cells enriched from blood (not recorded which). The clonotype comes from a woman younger than 45 who had recovered from COVID-19.

The DNA reads TGTGCCAGCAGCTCTTGGATAGGGGACACTGAAGCTTTCTTT. Its protein product is CASSSWIGDTEAFF. The chain is made from TRBV7-8 and TRBJ1-1; D gene: possibly TRBD1, on 5 matching bases. CDR3 length: 14 amino acids, cysteine to phenylalanine. Of the read, only the CDR3 DNA is kept; its 42 bases are in frame from base 1. Between the V and J ends, shortened by 4 bases and 3 bases respectively, the junction contains 12 bases. CDR1 and CDR2, per the germline V gene, are SGHVS and FQNEAQ.